The clone carrying this T cell receptor (beta chain) was counted a single time. Per the study methods: The assay estimated nucleated cells by amplifying reference gene primers. Sequencing used immunoSEQ multiplex PCR; TCRdb keeps in-frame clones, though not all of them. The DNA was the basis for D and trimming; V, J and clone size are from that table. The sample gives approximately 500,000 clones, around 89% of which show up once; roughly 1.9% is in the top ten. The sample comes from a study of blood T cell repertoires in COVID-19. Study-level background: Some COVID-19 samples were acute and others convalescent; all came from the United States, Italy and Spain.

Study members were between roughly 18 and 100 years old and lived in 24 US regions. In Cohort 3, a recovered donor had either two negative PCRs, clearance, or symptom resolution. Sequencing input: PBMCs or T cells enriched from blood (not recorded which). This TCR derives from a woman in her 40s who had recovered from COVID-19.

DNA for the CDR3: TGTGCCAGCAGTTTTTTACAGGGCACTGAAGCTTTCTTT. This sequence encodes CASSFLQGTEAFF. V is TRBV27 and J is TRBJ1-1; a possible D gene is TRBD1 (6 bases). Trimming removed 3 bases at V and 4 bases at J, with 9 bases between. CDR3 length: 13 residues. Germline-derived CDR1 and CDR2 are MNHEY and SMNVEV (reference sequence).